This T cell receptor (beta chain) was identified in a study of T cell clonotyping in hematopoietic cell transplantation. Findings of the study overall: At the given depth, recipient repertoires were over 97% de novo clonotypes. Without cell sorting, CD4 versus CD8 contributions remain unresolved. After transplant, recipient diversity fell while pathologically expanded clonotypes grew through day 180. Higher Inverse Simpson Index values in graft donor and pretransplant recipient predicted broader posttransplant TCR diversity.

As for this clone: Its antigen is currently unknown.

The CDR3 is made up of 13 amino acids. Trimming took off 5 bases at V and 7 bases at J, with 10 bases between the two ends. Germline V gives CDR1 SGHRS, CDR2 YFSETQ. Data came from immunoSEQ multiplex PCR; TCRdb stores just in-frame clones and leaves some out. This sample has several thousand clones, with 98% found just once. The material was PBMCs, obtained 30 days after allogeneic stem cell transplant. J is TRBJ1-6 and V is TRBV5-1; TRBD1 is a possible D gene (5 bases). This TCR was sampled from a male patient in his sixties who had an allogeneic stem cell transplant from a related donor, so the T cells may come from the graft donor. Some clones in this sample may be carry-over from other donors' samples. The DNA for the CDR3 is TGCGCCAGCAGTGGGGACTACAATTCACCCCTCCACTTT. Translation gives CASSGDYNSPLHF.